Listed below are T cell receptor beta chains from one sample, sequenced in a study of T cell responses to AZD1222 COVID-19 vaccine. TCRdb's table, derived via immunoSEQ multiplex PCR, lists solely in-frame clones and lacks some. The data hold 150,000 to 200,000 clones, with just over 85% observed a single time. The sample was peripheral blood, taken on day 0 of AZD1222 vaccination. These receptors were collected from an adult in good health. Each CDR3 is given with its conserved first and last residue. Each record gives: D gene, CDR3 length, J gene, V gene, clone size, CDR3 DNA, CDR3 protein. The D gene is left open where the match is weak. Size is omitted from some rows. Given values are once, few, many or a class for expanded clones.

>NA|16|TRBJ1-2|TRBV6-8|NA
TGTGCCAGCAGTTACTCGCCCACTCAACAGAACTATGGCTACACCTTC
CASSYSPTQQNYGYTF
>TRBD1|15|TRBJ1-2|TRBV19|NA
TGTGCCAGTAGGCCCGGGACAGTGGGATACTATGGCTACACCTTC
CASRPGTVGYYGYTF
>NA|11|TRBJ1-2|TRBV20-1|NA
TGCAGTGCTAGAGTCAGCTATGGCTACACCTTC
CSARVSYGYTF
>NA|13|TRBJ1-2|TRBV6-1|NA
TGTGCCAGCAGTGAACACGAAGGCCTTGGCTACACCTTC
CASSEHEGLGYTF
>NA|13|TRBJ2-7|TRBV7-9|NA
TGTGCCAGCAGCCCCGGGCGCGGGGATGAGCAGTACTTC
CASSPGRGDEQYF
>TRBD2|14|TRBJ2-3|TRBV28|NA
TGTGCCAGCAGCCAAGCGGGAAGTACAGATACGCAGTATTTT
CASSQAGSTDTQYF
>NA|15|TRBJ1-5|TRBV2|once
TGTGCCAGCAGTAATCAGGCGACCAGCAATCAGCCCCAGCATTTT
CASSNQATSNQPQHF
>NA|13|TRBJ2-2|TRBV12-3/TRBV12-4|NA
TGTGCCAGCAGTTTTCAGGGCCCCGGGGAGCTGTTTTTT
CASSFQGPGELFF
>NA|14|TRBJ2-7|TRBV10-3|NA
TGTGCCATCAGTGGCCGCAGTTCTGTGGACGAGCAGTACTTC
CAISGRSSVDEQYF
>NA|14|TRBJ1-3|TRBV10-3|NA
TGTGCCATCAGCGCAGAAAGCTCTGGAAACACCATATATTTT
CAISAESSGNTIYF
>NA|14|TRBJ1-4|TRBV30|NA
TGTGCCTGGAGTGAAGCAGGGGCGGGTGAAAAACTGTTTTTT
CAWSEAGAGEKLFF
>TRBD2|14|TRBJ2-3|TRBV5-4|NA
TGTGCCAGCAGCCCGGGACTAATCACAGATACGCAGTATTTT
CASSPGLITDTQYF
>TRBD1|13|TRBJ2-7|TRBV6-2/TRBV6-3|NA
TGTGCCAGCAGTAGGGACAGGGTTTCCGAGCAGTACTTC
CASSRDRVSEQYF
>TRBD1|15|TRBJ1-5|TRBV12-5|NA
TGTGCTAGTGGTTCGGGGACAGAATCCAATCAGCCCCAGCATTTT
CASGSGTESNQPQHF
>TRBD2|17|TRBJ2-3|TRBV7-2|few
TGTGCCAGCAGCCAGAGCTGGCTAGCGGGGTCGTCAGATACGCAGTATTTT
CASSQSWLAGSSDTQYF
>NA|14|TRBJ2-7|TRBV12-5|NA
TGTGCTAGTGATAGACCGGACTCTACCTACGAGCAGTACTTC
CASDRPDSTYEQYF
>NA|16|TRBJ2-1|TRBV28|NA
TGTGCCAGCAGTTTCGAGGGCACCAGCCACAACAATGAGCAGTTCTTC
CASSFEGTSHNNEQFF
>NA|13|TRBJ1-4|TRBV4-3|NA
TGCGCCAGCAGCCAAGATACAGTTGAAAAACTGTTTTTT
CASSQDTVEKLFF
>NA|13|TRBJ2-1|TRBV27|NA
TGTGCCAGCAGTTTCGGGTTCGGGAATGAGCAGTTCTTC
CASSFGFGNEQFF
>NA|11|TRBJ1-1|TRBV12-3/TRBV12-4|NA
TGTGCCAGCTCTTTAGGGGGGGAAGCTTTCTTT
CASSLGGEAFF
>NA|14|TRBJ1-6|TRBV2|NA
TGTGCCAGCAGTGGTGGGGCGCCTAATTCACCCCTCCACTTT
CASSGGAPNSPLHF
>TRBD1|16|TRBJ1-3|TRBV5-6|once
TGTGCCAGCAGCCTCTCAACGACAGGGTCAGGAAACACCATATATTTT
CASSLSTTGSGNTIYF
>NA|13|TRBJ2-3|TRBV30|NA
TGTGCCTGGAGTGTTGGTCAGACAGATACGCAGTATTTT
CAWSVGQTDTQYF
>NA|13|TRBJ2-1|TRBV11-2|NA
TGTGCCAGCAAAACTAACAGGGGGGGTGAGCAGTTCTTC
CASKTNRGGEQFF
>TRBD2|16|TRBJ2-2|TRBV7-8|NA
TGTGCCAGCAGCCTGGGGACTAGCGGGGCCACCGGGGAGCTGTTTTTT
CASSLGTSGATGELFF
>NA|13|TRBJ1-1|TRBV10-3|NA
TGTGCCATCAGGAGGGACGCGAACACTGAAGCTTTCTTT
CAIRRDANTEAFF
>NA|12|TRBJ2-7|TRBV7-8|NA
TGTGCCAGCAGTCGACAGAGCTACGAGCAGTACTTC
CASSRQSYEQYF
>NA|15|TRBJ2-2|TRBV5-1|NA
TGCGCCAGCAGCTTTTGGGGAACGAACACCGGGGAGCTGTTTTTT
CASSFWGTNTGELFF
>NA|12|TRBJ1-1|TRBV12-3/TRBV12-4|NA
TGTGCCAGCAGTTGGACCAACACTGAAGCTTTCTTT
CASSWTNTEAFF
>NA|15|TRBJ1-5|TRBV4-3|NA
TGCGCCAGCAGCCAAGATCTTCATAGCAATCAGCCCCAGCATTTT
CASSQDLHSNQPQHF
>TRBD2|18|TRBJ2-7|TRBV19|NA
TGTGCCAGTAGTTTCCGGACTAGCGGGGGGGCCGCGTCCTACGAGCAGTACTTC
CASSFRTSGGAASYEQYF
>TRBD2|15|TRBJ2-5|TRBV27|NA
TGTGCCAGCAGCTATGTAGCGGGCCGGGGAGAGACCCAGTACTTC
CASSYVAGRGETQYF
>NA|17|TRBJ2-1|TRBV6-6|NA
TGTGCCAGCAGTCGCGACCCCGGCGGCAGTAGGGTCAATGAGCAGTTCTTC
CASSRDPGGSRVNEQFF
>TRBD1|15|TRBJ1-5|TRBV28|NA
TGTGCCAGCAGTTCACCTGGACAGGCCGGGACGGCCCAGCATTTT
CASSSPGQAGTAQHF
>NA|14|TRBJ2-5|TRBV15|NA
TGTGCCACCAGCAGAGGTGAAGGAACAGAGACCCAGTACTTC
CATSRGEGTETQYF
>NA|16|TRBJ1-5|TRBV4-1|once
TGCGCCAGCAGCCAAGAGGAGGGGTGGAACAATCAGCCCCAGCATTTT
CASSQEEGWNNQPQHF
>NA|15|TRBJ2-2|TRBV28|few
TGTGCCAGCAGTCCTAGGGACTCCAGAACCGGGGAGCTGTTTTTT
CASSPRDSRTGELFF
>NA|13|TRBJ1-2|TRBV14|few
TGTGCCAGCAGCCCGGACAGAACCTATGGCTACACCTTC
CASSPDRTYGYTF
>NA|15|TRBJ1-1|TRBV7-2|once
TGTGCCAGCAGCTTTGACGGACTCCAACGTCGGGAAGCTTTCTTT
CASSFDGLQRREAFF
>NA|15|TRBJ1-4|TRBV5-1|once
TGCGCCAGCAGCTCCGAGGGCAGATATAATGAAAAACTGTTTTTT
CASSSEGRYNEKLFF
>TRBD2|19|TRBJ2-4|TRBV6-2/TRBV6-3|NA
TGTGCCAGCAGTTACAAACTAGCGGGGGGCCCCCAAGCCAAAAACATTCAGTACTTC
CASSYKLAGGPQAKNIQYF
>NA|16|TRBJ2-3|TRBV10-1|NA
TGCGCCAGCAGTGAGTCTGACGGACCGAGCACAGATACGCAGTATTTT
CASSESDGPSTDTQYF
>NA|15|TRBJ1-2|TRBV28|once
TGTGCCAGCAGTACCCACGCTGGTCAGAGCTATGGCTACACCTTC
CASSTHAGQSYGYTF
>NA|14|TRBJ2-7|TRBV10-3|NA
TGTGCCATCAGTGGGCCGGTTGAATCCTACGAGCAGTACTTC
CAISGPVESYEQYF
>NA|15|TRBJ2-5|TRBV5-1|once
TGCGCCAGCAGCCCAAAAATTACTCTCCAAGAGACCCAGTACTTC
CASSPKITLQETQYF
>NA|14|TRBJ2-7|TRBV4-1|few
TGCGCCAGCAGCCAAGACCGTCAGTCCTACGAGCAGTACTTC
CASSQDRQSYEQYF